The 25 T cell receptor beta chains given below trace back to one sample, sequenced in a study of spatial heterogeneity in lung cancer. Time point of the sample: sample taken at primary tumor resection. TCRdb independently ran MiXCR on the 5' RACE reads; one entry per CDR3 protein. This sample has tens of thousands of distinct CDR3 sequences; about 6.8% occur once, and the top ten carry around 45%. Sequenced material: PBMCs, taken at surgery. These TCRs come from a female donor with early-stage non-small cell lung cancer.

Points on this clonotype: A much larger clone lies one base from this, so it may be a read error. The rearrangement joins TRBV12-3 or TRBV12-4 to TRBJ1-4; D gene ambiguous. V was shortened by 7 bases and J by 8 bases, with 14 bases between the two germline ends. This CDR3 comprises 13 residues. The CDR3 sequence: CASTGQRSEKLFF. In nucleotides, the CDR3 is TGTGCCAGCACTGGTCAGCGATCCGAAAAACTGTTTTTT.

This clonotype was seen at least ten times. This chain links TRBV24-1 with TRBJ2-1; maybe TRBD1 (5 bases). Germline loops: CDR1 KGHDR, CDR2 SFDVKD. The V end was cut by 4 bases, the J end by 0 bases, with 9 bases between. The CDR3 totals 15 residues. The CDR3 coding sequence is TGTGCCACCAGTGACTGGACAAGCTCCTACAATGAGCAGTTCTTC. Amino acid sequence: CATSDWTSSYNEQFF.

The chain has TRBV30 and TRBJ2-7; the match to TRBD2 covers 9 bases. Losses at the gene ends were 0 bases for V and 10 bases for J; bases not matched to a gene: 7. CDR1 and CDR2 from the germline V gene are GTSNPN and SVGIG (reference sequence). The length of the CDR3 is 13 residues. CDR3 DNA sequence: TGTGCCTGGAGTGTAAGCGGGGGGTCAATACAGTACTTC. It specifies CAWSVSGGSIQYF.

Many counts were recorded for this clonotype. This chain connects TRBV4-3 to TRBJ1-4, with TRBD1 matching 8 bases. With V trimmed by 4 bases and J by 0 bases, 19 bases remained unmatched. CDR1 and CDR2 from the germline V gene are LGHNA and YSLEER. This CDR3 is built from 21 residues. This CDR3 reads CASSLVVGTGTPLTTNEKLFF. As DNA, the CDR3 is TGCGCCAGCAGCCTGGTGGTAGGGACAGGAACCCCCTTGACAACTAATGAAAAACTGTTTTTT.

This clonotype was seen ten or more times. The chain is built from TRBV27 and TRBJ1-1; the match to TRBD1 covers 7 bases. Germline trimming cut 3 bases from V and 6 bases from J; bases unmatched to any gene: 4. This CDR3 is built from 13 residues. Germline CDR1 reads MNHEY; CDR2 reads SMNVEV (reference sequence). In nucleotides, the CDR3 is TGTGCCAGCAGTTTTTTCGGGACAGCTGAAGCTTTCTTT. This codes for CASSFFGTAEAFF.

In this sample, this clonotype turned up a few times. The J gene is TRBJ2-2, the V gene TRBV5-4; D uncertain. Germline V gives CDR1 SGHNT, CDR2 YYREEE (reference sequence). The CDR3 loop spans 16 amino acids. V lost 4 bases to trimming and J lost 8 bases, with 21 bases between them. CDR3 nucleotide sequence: TGTGCCAGCAGCGCGAGTCTCGACCCCTATTCGGGGGAGCTGTTTTTT. Translation: CASSASLDPYSGELFF.

This clonotype has a count of ten or more. The V and J genes are TRBV29-1 and TRBJ1-2; 7 bases are a match to TRBD1. This CDR3 comprises 12 residues. Unmatched junction bases numbered 5, after V lost 7 bases and J lost 3 bases. The V gene's germline CDR1 is SQVTM and CDR2 ANQGSEA. The CDR3 protein is CSGAGGDYGYTF. The CDR3 DNA reads TGCAGCGGAGCAGGGGGGGACTATGGCTACACCTTC.

This clonotype was picked up many times. V gene TRBV5-1 combines with J gene TRBJ2-4, with D unclear. CDR1 and CDR2 from the germline V gene are SGHRS and YFSETQ. The CDR3 contains 15 residues. Trimming pared 0 bases from V and 1 base from J, leaving 8 bases between. CDR3 nucleotide sequence: TGCGCCAGCAGCTTGGTCACATCCGCCAAAAACATTCAGTACTTC. Its protein product is CASSLVTSAKNIQYF. The full variable domain, its missing parts supplied by reference TRBV5-1 and TRBJ2-4, is KAGVTQTPRYLIKTRGQQVTLSCSPISGHRSVSWYQQTPGQGLQFLFEYFSETQRNKGNFPGRFSGRQFSNSRSEMNVSTLELGDSALYLCASSLVTSAKNIQYFGAGTRLSVL.

The chain links TRBV11-2 to TRBJ2-3; D might be TRBD1 (5 bases). From germline, CDR1 is SGHAT and CDR2 FQNNGV. The CDR3 runs to 12 residues. The ends were cut back, 5 bases at V and 11 bases at J, with 14 bases in the middle. The CDR3 nucleotides are TGTGCCAGCAGCCTCCAGGGCCGTTGGCAGTATTTT. This sequence encodes CASSLQGRWQYF.

This clonotype was observed at least ten times. The chain has TRBV3-1 and TRBJ2-1, with TRBD2 as a possible D gene (6 bases). Looked up from germline, CDR1 is LGHDT and CDR2 is YNNKEL (reference sequence). The V end lost 4 bases, the J end lost 6 bases, and 13 bases lay between the germline ends. This CDR3 has 14 residues. The CDR3 sequence: CASSLRLVSNEQFF. The DNA of the CDR3 is TGTGCCAGCAGCCTTAGACTAGTAAGCAATGAGCAGTTCTTC.

The chain links TRBV6-1 to TRBJ1-2, with no clear D. Germline V CDR1 and CDR2: MNHNS, SASEGT. V was clipped by 4 bases and J by 4 bases, with 7 bases between them. CDR3 length: 12 amino acids. CDR3 nucleotides: TGTGCCAGCAGTGGAGGGCCCTATGGCTACACCTTC. Translated, it gives CASSGGPYGYTF.

This clonotype showed up just a few times. This rearrangement joins TRBV5-1 to TRBJ2-5; D remains ambiguous. Trimming stripped 4 bases from V and 1 base from J, with 11 bases between. Germline V gene data show CDR1 as SGHRS and CDR2 as YFSETQ. CDR3 size: 14 residues. The CDR3 DNA is TGCGCCAGCAGCGGTACAGCGAGCCAAGAGACCCAGTACTTC. Translation: CASSGTASQETQYF.

This clonotype was seen a few times. The chain combines TRBV6-6 with TRBJ2-3, with 12 bases matching TRBD2. V lost 7 bases to trimming and J lost 3 bases; unmatched junction nucleotides: 11. The germline V gene has CDR1 MNHNY and CDR2 SVGAGI (reference sequence). The CDR3 contains 17 residues. The DNA of the CDR3 is TGTGCCAGCAATTGGAGGAACCTAGCGGGGGGGACAGATACGCAGTATTTT. As protein: CASNWRNLAGGTDTQYF.

This clonotype has at least ten counts. CDR3 amino acids: CASSQDGLAGAGDTQYF. DNA of the CDR3: TGCGCCAGCAGCCAAGATGGGCTAGCGGGGGCCGGGGATACGCAGTATTTT. The chain recombines TRBV4-1 with TRBJ2-3; 10 bases align to TRBD2. The CDR3 runs 17 residues. With V trimmed by 0 bases and J by 6 bases, 9 bases remained unmatched. In germline, CDR1 is MGHRA, CDR2 YSYEKL.

This clonotype was observed at least ten times. The chain carries TRBV5-1 and TRBJ1-5; D is undetermined. The CDR3 runs to 16 residues. Germline assignment: CDR1 SGHRS and CDR2 YFSETQ. V dropped 0 bases and J dropped 0 bases, with 10 bases sitting between them. CDR3 nucleotide sequence: TGCGCCAGCAGCTTGGTTTGGGATTATAGCAATCAGCCCCAGCATTTT. Protein product: CASSLVWDYSNQPQHF.

As for this clonotype: This sequence may be a read error, since a much larger clone differs from it by one base. The chain recombines TRBV7-3 with TRBJ2-7; D possibly corresponds to TRBD1 (5 bases). The CDR3 sequence is 13 residues long. The germline gives CDR1 SGHTA, CDR2 FQGTGA. DNA for the CDR3: TGTGCCAGCAGCTCCTTTCTCAGACAGAGTAGGGACTTC. It specifies CASSSFLRQSRDF. Filled out from reference TRBV7-3 and TRBJ2-7, the complete variable domain reads GAGVSQTPSNKVTEKGKYVELRCDPISGHTALYWYRQSLGQGPEFLIYFQGTGAADDSGLPNDRFFAVRPEGSVSTLKIQRTERGDSAVYLCASSSFLRQSRDFGPGTRLTVT.

This clonotype was picked up many times. This chain links TRBV7-2 with TRBJ2-1; the D gene is possibly TRBD2 (7 bases). The CDR3 contains 15 residues. V was pared by 0 bases and J by 6 bases, with 12 bases between. Germline V gene sequence: CDR1 SGHTA, CDR2 FQGNSA. CDR3 DNA: TGTGCCAGCAGCTTAGCGGGGGGGCCAACCAATGAGCAGTTCTTC. Its protein is CASSLAGGPTNEQFF.

The chain couples TRBV18 to TRBJ2-7, with 7 bases identical to TRBD1. This CDR3 spans 13 amino acids. CDR1 KGHSH and CDR2 LQKENI come from the germline V gene. J lost 6 bases, V lost 5 bases, and 7 bases had no gene match. The CDR3 nucleotides are TGTGCCAGCTCAGGGGACAGCGCTGGCGAGCAGTACTTC. Encoded protein: CASSGDSAGEQYF.

This clonotype appeared many times. This chain connects TRBV20-1 to TRBJ1-5; 7 nucleotides match TRBD1. CDR3 length equals 15 residues. Germline CDR1 DFQATT, CDR2 SNEGSKA (reference sequence). V gave up 0 bases and J gave up 1 base; unmatched junction bases: 3. The chain's CDR3 is CSARETGLSNQPQHF. The DNA of the CDR3 is TGCAGTGCTAGAGAGACAGGGTTGAGCAATCAGCCCCAGCATTTT.

This clonotype was observed many times. V and J are TRBV6-1 and TRBJ1-5; no definite D call. Trimming cost V 0 bases and J 0 bases, with 9 bases left between them. The CDR3 loop spans 16 amino acids. CDR1 MNHNS and CDR2 SASEGT come from the germline V gene. The CDR3 DNA sequence: TGTGCCAGCAGTGAAGCGGCGTCGCTTAGCAATCAGCCCCAGCATTTT. Translation: CASSEAASLSNQPQHF.

V is TRBV12-5 and J is TRBJ1-5; D is unclear. This CDR3 region has 16 residues. The V and J ends lost 4 bases and 0 bases respectively, with 13 bases between them. Germline CDR1 and CDR2: LGHNT and FRNRAP. The DNA of the CDR3 is TGTGCTAGTGGTTCACCGAGTGGGAATAGCAATCAGCCCCAGCATTTT. Translation gives CASGSPSGNSNQPQHF.

In this sample, this clonotype turned up many times. This chain connects TRBV6-5 to TRBJ1-6; D unresolved. V was cut by 2 bases and J by 7 bases, with 15 bases left in between. CDR1 and CDR2 from the germline V gene are MNHEY and SVGAGI. This CDR3 spans 16 amino acids. As DNA, the CDR3 is TGTGCCAGCAGTTACACGTGGAGGACCCCCAATTCACCCCTCCACTTT. Translating it yields CASSYTWRTPNSPLHF.

The table lists this clonotype with many counts. The chain combines TRBV7-2 with TRBJ1-1; weak D call: TRBD1 (6 bases). Germline loops: CDR1 SGHTA, CDR2 FQGNSA. The V end was cut by 7 bases, the J end by 1 base, with 19 bases between. The CDR3 totals 16 residues. The CDR3 is CASIFLGGGRNTEAFF. CDR3 sequence (DNA): TGTGCCAGCATCTTCTTAGGGGGTGGAAGGAACACTGAAGCTTTCTTT. Variable domain in full (rest from reference TRBV7-2 and TRBJ1-1): GAGVSQSPSNKVTEKGKDVELRCDPISGHTALYWYRQSLGQGLEFLIYFQGNSAPDKSGLPSDRFSAERTGGSVSTLTIQRTQQEDSAVYLCASIFLGGGRNTEAFFGQGTRLTVV.

The V call is TRBV5-1, the J call TRBJ1-1; no definite D call. The V gene's germline CDR1 is SGHRS and CDR2 YFSETQ. V was pared by 3 bases and J by 1 base, with 13 bases between. The CDR3 covers 15 residues. The CDR3 sequence is CASSSEAVGNTEAFF. In nucleotides, the CDR3 is TGCGCCAGCAGCTCCGAAGCCGTGGGGAACACTGAAGCTTTCTTT.

This clonotype occurred many times. The chain joins TRBV5-5 to TRBJ2-1; unclear D gene. V gave up 4 bases and J gave up 12 bases, with 11 bases separating them. The CDR3 sequence is 11 residues long. The germline V gene encodes CDR1 SGHKS and CDR2 YYEKEE (reference sequence). Here the CDR3 reads CASSGPPGQFF. The CDR3 coding sequence is TGTGCCAGCAGCGGACCGCCCGGGCAGTTCTTC.